This T cell receptor (beta chain) was identified in a study of follicular helper T cells after annual influenza vaccination. Whole-study findings and limits: Day 7 ICOS+CD38+ clones were most often found later in ICOS-CD38- cTfh cells. Yearly vaccinations repeatedly recalled conserved clonotypes in ICOS+CD38+ cTfh.

Germline V gene sequence: CDR1 SGHRS, CDR2 YFSETQ. V lost 4 bases and J lost 7, with 21 bases in between. The CDR3 loop spans 15 amino acids. With regard to this clone: No antigen is known for it.

Using immunoSEQ multiplex PCR, the repertoire was profiled, and TCRdb retains in-frame clones only, with some absent. The table lists 7,000 or so clones, roughly 80% of them singletons. Time point of the sample: 2015-2016 season, 7 days after influenza vaccination. The material was CXCR5- memory CD4+ T cells sorted from blood, obtained 7 days after influenza vaccination. This receptor was obtained from an adult who received the influenza vaccine. The J gene is TRBJ2-7, the V gene TRBV5-1; possibly TRBD1 or TRBD2 for D (6 bases each). Written as DNA, the CDR3 is TGCGCCAGCAGCCCCAATGCGGGACAAAGTTTTGAGCAGTACTTC. Amino acids: CASSPNAGQSFEQYF.